This is a list of T cell receptor beta chains from one sample in a study of shared clonotypes between healthy human individuals. Profiled with immunoSEQ multiplex PCR; TCRdb holds only in-frame clones, not every one. The profile covers 950,000 to 1,100,000 clones, with about 74% appearing a single time and over 1.3% taken by the ten largest. Sequencing was done on a sample of memory CD4+ T cells sorted from blood. All receptors derive from a man aged 18 to 29 in good health. The CDR3 runs from the conserved cysteine through the conserved F or W. Each record gives: CDR3 protein, CDR3 DNA, V gene, clone size, J gene, D gene. The D gene is left open where the match is weak. Size values are once, few and many counts, or a class for expanded clones, and some rows have none.

CASSPYSFGTGNTIYF,TGTGCCAGTAGTCCGTACAGCTTCGGTACCGGAAACACCATATATTTT,TRBV19,-,TRBJ1-3,-
CASSDSMWGFREKLFF,TGTGCCAGCAGTGACTCGATGTGGGGTTTTCGTGAAAAACTGTTTTTT,TRBV6-4,-,TRBJ1-4,-
CASRGLAGGTGELFF,TGTGCCAGCAGGGGACTAGCGGGGGGCACCGGGGAGCTGTTTTTT,TRBV2,-,TRBJ2-2,TRBD2
CASRGTGDNQPQHF,TGTGCCAGCAGAGGGACAGGGGACAATCAGCCCCAGCATTTT,TRBV25-1,many,TRBJ1-5,TRBD1
CAISVTGGIGNTIYF,TGTGCCATCAGTGTAACAGGGGGTATAGGAAACACCATATATTTT,TRBV10-3,-,TRBJ1-3,TRBD1
CASSLAAGANTEAFF,TGTGCCAGCAGCTTAGCGGCAGGGGCGAACACTGAAGCTTTCTTT,TRBV7-9,-,TRBJ1-1,-
CAIGLAGETQYF,TGTGCCATCGGTCTAGCGGGAGAGACCCAGTACTTC,TRBV10-3,-,TRBJ2-5,TRBD2
CASSEQGGRTGELFF,TGTGCCAGCAGCGAACAGGGGGGCAGGACCGGGGAGCTGTTTTTT,TRBV6-4,-,TRBJ2-2,TRBD1
CASSLAGMRLYEQFF,TGTGCCAGCAGCTTAGCTGGGATGAGGCTTTATGAGCAGTTCTTC,TRBV7-8,few,TRBJ2-1,-
CASSYTGQGSYEQYF,TGTGCCAGCAGCTACACCGGACAGGGCTCCTACGAGCAGTACTTC,TRBV5-6,once,TRBJ2-7,TRBD1
CASSLGLYSGNTIYF,TGCGCCAGCAGCTTGGGGTTATACTCTGGAAACACCATATATTTT,TRBV5-1,few,TRBJ1-3,-
CASSEVVGDTEAFF,TGTGCCAGCAGTGAAGTTGTTGGGGACACTGAAGCTTTCTTT,TRBV6-1,-,TRBJ1-1,-
CASSLTVTGTNEKLFF,TGCGCCAGCAGCCTGACGGTTACCGGAACTAATGAAAAACTGTTTTTT,TRBV5-1,-,TRBJ1-4,-
CASRKGGGEWELFF,TGCGCCAGCAGAAAAGGAGGAGGGGAATGGGAGCTGTTTTTT,TRBV5-1,-,TRBJ2-2,-
CASSLVRNEQFF,TGTGCCAGCAGCTTAGTACGGAATGAGCAGTTCTTC,TRBV11-2,-,TRBJ2-1,-
CASTLGGLNEKLFF,TGTGCCAGCACCCTGGGGGGCCTTAATGAAAAACTGTTTTTT,TRBV28,-,TRBJ1-4,-
CASTRDGLWNNQPQHF,TGTGCCAGTACTAGGGACGGACTTTGGAACAATCAGCCCCAGCATTTT,TRBV19,-,TRBJ1-5,-
CASSLALAGHNEQFF,TGCGCCAGCAGCTTGGCTCTAGCGGGCCACAATGAGCAGTTCTTC,TRBV5-1,-,TRBJ2-1,TRBD2
CASRGPGTGGPRRPASPNVLTF,TGTGCCAGCAGGGGGCCCGGGACAGGGGGCCCCCGGCGCCCCGCGAGTCCCAACGTCCTGACTTTC,TRBV2,few,TRBJ2-6,TRBD1
CASSSSGGGPQETQYF,TGTGCCAGCAGCTCCTCGGGCGGGGGACCTCAAGAGACCCAGTACTTC,TRBV7-9,-,TRBJ2-5,TRBD2
CASSSPMTGSYNEQFF,TGTGCCAGCAGTTCTCCGATGACAGGGTCCTACAATGAGCAGTTCTTC,TRBV6-5,-,TRBJ2-1,TRBD1
CASSSTSGGAYTGELFF,TGTGCCAGCAGCTCCACTAGCGGGGGGGCGTACACCGGGGAGCTGTTTTTT,TRBV5-4,-,TRBJ2-2,TRBD2
CASSQDNAVYEQYF,TGCGCCAGCAGCCAAGATAACGCGGTCTACGAGCAGTACTTC,TRBV4-3,-,TRBJ2-7,-
CASSVIQGEFSGNTIYF,TGTGCCAGCAGCGTCATACAGGGGGAATTTTCTGGAAACACCATATATTTT,TRBV7-9,-,TRBJ1-3,TRBD1
CAAGRVHHEQYF,TGTGCCGCAGGGCGGGTCCACCACGAGCAGTACTTC,TRBV6-1,-,TRBJ2-7,-
CASSLYMESDLMGF,TGTGCCAGCAGCTTATACATGGAATCGGATCTTATGGGGTTC,TRBV5-5,once,TRBJ1-2,-
CATQGTAQNTEAFF,TGTGCCACCCAAGGGACAGCTCAAAACACTGAAGCTTTCTTT,TRBV28,-,TRBJ1-1,TRBD1
CASSDGLAGGAQETQYF,TGTGCCAGCAGCGACGGACTAGCGGGGGGGGCGCAAGAGACCCAGTACTTC,TRBV9,-,TRBJ2-5,TRBD2
CASSLGGTSEETQYF,TGTGCCAGCAGCTTGGGCGGGACTAGCGAAGAGACCCAGTACTTC,TRBV5-4,-,TRBJ2-5,TRBD2
CSVAFDRKAFF,TGCAGCGTTGCGTTCGACAGAAAAGCTTTCTTT,TRBV29-1,once,TRBJ1-1,-
CASSPGIAGTGELFF,TGTGCCAGCAGCCCCGGTATAGCGGGAACCGGGGAGCTGTTTTTT,TRBV7-2,-,TRBJ2-2,TRBD2
CASSIRGLEAFF,TGTGCCAGTAGTATTAGGGGGCTTGAAGCTTTCTTT,TRBV19,-,TRBJ1-1,TRBD1
CAISTAGNNSPLHF,TGTGCCATCAGTACGGCTGGAAATAATTCACCCCTCCACTTT,TRBV10-3,-,TRBJ1-6,-
CASSPAGVPDQPQHF,TGTGCCAGCAGTCCGGCAGGGGTCCCTGATCAGCCCCAGCATTTT,TRBV28,-,TRBJ1-5,-
CASSSNRGSMIHTEAFF,TGTGCCAGCAGTTCCAACAGGGGTAGTATGATTCACACTGAAGCTTTCTTT,TRBV27,-,TRBJ1-1,TRBD1
CASSLRDSSTDTQYF,TGTGCCAGCAGCTTAAGGGACTCGAGCACAGATACGCAGTATTTT,TRBV7-9,-,TRBJ2-3,-
CASSATLGVYQETQYF,TGTGCCAGCAGCGCTACTCTGGGGGTGTACCAAGAGACCCAGTACTTC,TRBV14,-,TRBJ2-5,-
CASSSQLQGVLETQYF,TGTGCCAGCAGTTCTCAGCTACAGGGCGTACTCGAGACCCAGTACTTC,TRBV6-5,once,TRBJ2-5,-
CASSVTVGDWETQYF,TGTGCCAGCAGCGTAACAGTGGGGGATTGGGAGACCCAGTACTTC,TRBV9,-,TRBJ2-5,-
CASSRGAQPQHF,TGTGCTAGCTCCCGGGGGGCTCAGCCCCAGCATTTT,TRBV7-7,-,TRBJ1-5,-
CAGGLGYGYTF,TGTGCCGGGGGACTTGGCTATGGCTACACCTTC,TRBV2,-,TRBJ1-2,-
CASNQGSGTDTQYF,TGCGCCAGCAATCAGGGGAGCGGCACAGATACGCAGTATTTT,TRBV5-1,once,TRBJ2-3,-
CASGTGGYDEQYF,TGTGCTAGTGGTACAGGGGGCTACGACGAGCAGTACTTC,TRBV12-5,-,TRBJ2-7,TRBD1